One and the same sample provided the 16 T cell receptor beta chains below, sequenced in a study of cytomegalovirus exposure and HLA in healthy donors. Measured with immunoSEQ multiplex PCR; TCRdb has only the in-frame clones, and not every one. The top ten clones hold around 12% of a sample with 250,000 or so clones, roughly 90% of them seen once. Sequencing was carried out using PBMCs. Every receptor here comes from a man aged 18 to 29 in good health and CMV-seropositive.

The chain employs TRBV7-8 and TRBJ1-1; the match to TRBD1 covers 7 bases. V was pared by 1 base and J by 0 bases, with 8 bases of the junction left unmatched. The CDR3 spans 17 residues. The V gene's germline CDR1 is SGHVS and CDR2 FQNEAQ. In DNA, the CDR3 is TGTGCCAGCAGCTTAGTTTGGCAGGGGGGGATGAACACTGAAGCTTTCTTT. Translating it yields CASSLVWQGGMNTEAFF.

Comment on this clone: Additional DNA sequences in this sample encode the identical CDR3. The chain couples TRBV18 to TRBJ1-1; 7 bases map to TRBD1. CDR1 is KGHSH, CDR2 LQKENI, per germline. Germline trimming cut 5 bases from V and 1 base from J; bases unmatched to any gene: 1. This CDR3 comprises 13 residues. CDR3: CASSRTGNTEAFF. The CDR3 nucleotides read TGTGCCAGCTCAAGGACAGGGAACACTGAAGCTTTCTTT.

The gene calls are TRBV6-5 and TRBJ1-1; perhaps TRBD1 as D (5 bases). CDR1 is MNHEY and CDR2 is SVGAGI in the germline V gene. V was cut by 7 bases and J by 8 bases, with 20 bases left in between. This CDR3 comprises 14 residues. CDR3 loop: CASTGGRAFSEAFF. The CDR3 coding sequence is TGTGCCAGCACCGGGGGAAGGGCCTTTTCCGAAGCTTTCTTT.

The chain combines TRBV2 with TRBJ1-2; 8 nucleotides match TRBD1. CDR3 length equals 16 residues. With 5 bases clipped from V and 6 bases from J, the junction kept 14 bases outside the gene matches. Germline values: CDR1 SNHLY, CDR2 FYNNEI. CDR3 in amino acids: CASSNRQGLAGNGYTF. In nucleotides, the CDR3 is TGTGCCAGCAGTAACCGACAGGGGCTTGCGGGGAATGGCTACACCTTC.

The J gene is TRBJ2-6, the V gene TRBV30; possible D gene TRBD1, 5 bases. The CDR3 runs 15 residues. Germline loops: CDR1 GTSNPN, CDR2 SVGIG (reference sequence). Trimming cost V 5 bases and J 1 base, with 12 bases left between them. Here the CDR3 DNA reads TGTGCCTGGTCCAAAGGGGATTCTGGGGCCAACGTCCTGACTTTC. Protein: CAWSKGDSGANVLTF.

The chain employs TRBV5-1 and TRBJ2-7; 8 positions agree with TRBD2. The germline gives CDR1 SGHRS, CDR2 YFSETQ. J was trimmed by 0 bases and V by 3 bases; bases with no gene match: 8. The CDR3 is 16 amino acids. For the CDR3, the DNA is TGCGCCAGCAGCTCCCGGACTAGCCTGAACTCCTACGAGCAGTACTTC. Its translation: CASSSRTSLNSYEQYF.

Here the CDR3 DNA reads TGTGCCAGCAGTTTTGGGACGGCGAACACCGGGGAGCTGTTTTTT. Protein: CASSFGTANTGELFF. The J gene is TRBJ2-2, the V gene TRBV27; D assignment may be TRBD1 or TRBD2 (5 bases each). CDR1 is MNHEY and CDR2 is SMNVEV in the germline V gene (reference sequence). This CDR3 has 15 amino acids. V lost 3 bases and J 0 bases, leaving 8 bases between the germline ends.

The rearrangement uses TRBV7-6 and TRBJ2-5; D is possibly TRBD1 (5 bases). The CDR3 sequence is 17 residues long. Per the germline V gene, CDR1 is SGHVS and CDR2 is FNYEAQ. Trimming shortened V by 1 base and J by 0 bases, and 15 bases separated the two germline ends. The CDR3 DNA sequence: TGTGCCAGCAGCTTAGGCACGGTGAGACAGTACCAAGAGACCCAGTACTTC. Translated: CASSLGTVRQYQETQYF. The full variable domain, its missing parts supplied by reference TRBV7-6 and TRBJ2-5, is GAGVSQSPRYKVTKRGQDVALRCDPISGHVSLYWYRQALGQGPEFLTYFNYEAQQDKSGLPNDRFSAERPEGSISTLTIQRTEQRDSAMYRCASSLGTVRQYQETQYFGPGTRLLVL.

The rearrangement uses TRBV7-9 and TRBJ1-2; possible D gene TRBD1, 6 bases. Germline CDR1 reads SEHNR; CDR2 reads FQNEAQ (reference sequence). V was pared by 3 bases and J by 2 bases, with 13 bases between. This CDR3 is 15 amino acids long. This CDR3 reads CASSFYRGSNYGYTF. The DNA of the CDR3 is TGTGCCAGCAGCTTCTATAGGGGGAGCAACTATGGCTACACCTTC.

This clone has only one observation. DNA for the CDR3: TGCGCCAGCAGCTTGGTCAGCAAGGGGGAAAAACTGTTTTTT. Its protein is CASSLVSKGEKLFF. The V and J genes are TRBV5-1 and TRBJ1-4; the D gene is possibly TRBD1 (5 bases). Trimming cost V 0 bases and J 8 bases, with 11 bases left between them. The germline V gene has CDR1 SGHRS and CDR2 YFSETQ. The CDR3 runs 14 residues.

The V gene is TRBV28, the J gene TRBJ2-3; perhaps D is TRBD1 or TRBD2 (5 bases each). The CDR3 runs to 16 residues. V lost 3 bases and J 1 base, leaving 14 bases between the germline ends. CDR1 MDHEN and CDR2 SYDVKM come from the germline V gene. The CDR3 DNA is TGTGCCAGCAGTTTCCTCGGGGCTAGGGGCACAGATACGCAGTATTTT. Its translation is CASSFLGARGTDTQYF. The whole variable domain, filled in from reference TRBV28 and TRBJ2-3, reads DVKVTQSSRYLVKRTGEKVFLECVQDMDHENMFWYRQDPGLGLRLIYFSYDVKMKEKGDIPEGYSVSREKKERFSLILESASTNQTSMYLCASSFLGARGTDTQYFGPGTRLTVL.

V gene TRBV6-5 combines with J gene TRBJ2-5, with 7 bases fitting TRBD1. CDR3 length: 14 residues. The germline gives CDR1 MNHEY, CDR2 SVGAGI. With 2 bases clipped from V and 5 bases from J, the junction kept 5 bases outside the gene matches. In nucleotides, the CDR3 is TGTGCCAGCAGTTACGGCAGGGGGTGGGAGACCCAGTACTTC. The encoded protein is CASSYGRGWETQYF.

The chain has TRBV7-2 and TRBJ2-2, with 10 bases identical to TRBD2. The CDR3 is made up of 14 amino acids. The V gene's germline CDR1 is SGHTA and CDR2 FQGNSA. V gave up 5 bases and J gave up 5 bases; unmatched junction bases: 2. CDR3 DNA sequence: TGTGCCAGCAGCCGTAGCGGGAGGACCGGGGAGCTGTTTTTT. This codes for CASSRSGRTGELFF.

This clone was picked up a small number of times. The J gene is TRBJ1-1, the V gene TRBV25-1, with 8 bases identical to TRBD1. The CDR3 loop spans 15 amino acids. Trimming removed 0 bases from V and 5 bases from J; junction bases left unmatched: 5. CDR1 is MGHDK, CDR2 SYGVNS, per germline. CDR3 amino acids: CASSEYPGGWTEAFF. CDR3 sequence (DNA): TGTGCCAGCAGTGAATACCCAGGGGGCTGGACTGAAGCTTTCTTT.

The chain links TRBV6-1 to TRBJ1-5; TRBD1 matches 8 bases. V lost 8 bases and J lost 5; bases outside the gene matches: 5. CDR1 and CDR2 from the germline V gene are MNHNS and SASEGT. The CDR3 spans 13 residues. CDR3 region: CASGLQGDQPQHF. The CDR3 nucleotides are TGTGCCAGCGGCCTACAGGGGGATCAGCCCCAGCATTTT.

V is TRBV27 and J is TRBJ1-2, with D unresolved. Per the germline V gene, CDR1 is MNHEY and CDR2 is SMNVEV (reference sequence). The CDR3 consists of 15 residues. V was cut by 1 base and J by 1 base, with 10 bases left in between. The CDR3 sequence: CASSLLSSFNYGYTF. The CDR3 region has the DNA TGTGCCAGCAGTTTATTGTCCAGTTTTAACTATGGCTACACCTTC.